This T cell receptor (beta chain) was sequenced during a study of shared clonotypes between healthy human individuals. General study findings and limits: The small donor group covered limited genetic and exposure diversity. Sampling used blood alone; tissue repertoires probably differ.

Assay: immunoSEQ multiplex PCR; the TCRdb copy retains only in-frame clones and omits some. Of under 600,000 clones in the sample, about 98% are singletons; the top ten hold 0.25% to 0.35%. Per the germline V gene, CDR1 is SGHAT and CDR2 is FQNNGV. The V and J ends lost 5 bases and 5 bases, in that order; junction bases with no gene match: 13. The CDR3 is 16 residues long. Concerning this clone: No antigen is known for it.

Cells designated naive CD8 were CD45RO-negative and were positively selected for CCR7, with terminally differentiated effector memory CD45RA+ cells excluded. V usage is TRBV11-2 and J usage is TRBJ2-7; 9 bases fit TRBD1. The source is a young man in good health. The sample comprised naive CD8+ T cells sorted from blood. CDR3 nucleotides: TGTGCCAGCAGCCTCCTAACACCGGGACAGGGTGACGAGCAGTACTTC. This codes for CASSLLTPGQGDEQYF.